Listed here are 9 T cell receptor beta chains from one sample, sequenced in a study of blood T cell repertoires in COVID-19. The protocol was immunoSEQ multiplex PCR, while the TCRdb copy is restricted to in-frame clones and leaves out a portion. The sample has fewer than 350,000 clones; around 88% are singletons. Specimen: peripheral blood. These TCRs come from a man aged 40-50 years with acute or convalescent COVID-19.

J is TRBJ2-1 and V is TRBV19; 8 bases are shared with TRBD2. V shed 3 bases, J shed 5 bases, and the junction held 9 bases outside the gene matches. The CDR3 spans 16 residues. The germline CDR1 and CDR2 sequences are LNHDA and SQIVND (reference sequence). CDR3 protein: CASSIFRGGLDNEQFF. In DNA, the CDR3 is TGTGCCAGTAGTATCTTTCGGGGGGGCCTTGACAATGAGCAGTTCTTC.

This clone was seen a few times. V usage is TRBV7-6 and J usage is TRBJ2-6; maybe TRBD1 (6 bases). This CDR3 comprises 16 residues. V lost 2 bases to trimming and J lost 1 base, with 9 bases between them. Germline-derived CDR1 and CDR2 are SGHVS and FNYEAQ. The CDR3 spells CASSLSDRSGANVLTF. The CDR3 region has the DNA TGTGCCAGCAGCTTATCCGACAGGTCTGGGGCCAACGTCCTGACTTTC.

The V call is TRBV5-6, the J call TRBJ1-2, with TRBD1 matching over 8 bases. CDR1 is SGHDT and CDR2 is YYEEEE in the germline V gene. The length of the CDR3 is 13 residues. Trimming removed 4 bases from V and 6 bases from J; junction bases left unmatched: 5. For the CDR3, the DNA is TGTGCCAGCAGCACGCCAGGGGGCAATGGCTACACCTTC. Amino acids: CASSTPGGNGYTF.

The chain uses TRBV4-2 and TRBJ1-3; tentative D call: TRBD1 (5 bases). V shed 3 bases and J shed 4 bases, with 16 bases lying between them. This CDR3 is 16 amino acids long. Germline loops: CDR1 LGHNA, CDR2 YNFKEQ. CDR3 nucleotides: TGTGCCAGCAGCCAGTACGGCGGGGGGACGGGAAACACCATATATTTT. This gives the protein CASSQYGGGTGNTIYF.

This clone was found a few times. The genes are TRBV2 and TRBJ1-5, with D perhaps matching TRBD1 (5 bases). The length of the CDR3 is 14 residues. Germline V gives CDR1 SNHLY, CDR2 FYNNEI. V was shortened by 7 bases and J by 6 bases, with 16 bases between the two germline ends. Here the CDR3 DNA reads TGTGCCAGCAAGATGGCGGGGGAGGGTCAGCCCCAGCATTTT. It encodes CASKMAGEGQPQHF.

This clone was observed a few times. The V gene is TRBV5-6, the J gene TRBJ1-5, with 7 nucleotides matching TRBD1. CDR1 SGHDT and CDR2 YYEEEE come from the germline V gene. The CDR3 loop spans 14 amino acids. Unmatched junction bases numbered 3, after V lost 0 bases and J lost 6 bases. The CDR3 DNA follows: TGTGCCAGCAGCTTGGCAGGGGGAAGTCAGCCCCAGCATTTT. It yields the protein CASSLAGGSQPQHF.

The V call is TRBV27, the J call TRBJ2-7, with 7 bases identical to TRBD2. The CDR3 loop spans 14 amino acids. The V segment lost 0 bases and the J segment 2 bases; nucleotides outside the gene matches: 1. Germline V gene data show CDR1 as MNHEY and CDR2 as SMNVEV (reference sequence). The CDR3, as DNA: TGTGCCAGCAGTTTATCTAGCGGGCCCTACGAGCAGTACTTC. It encodes CASSLSSGPYEQYF.

The rearrangement joins TRBV7-2 to TRBJ2-1, with D possibly being TRBD2 (5 bases). V gave up 1 base and J gave up 5 bases, with 12 bases separating them. The V gene's germline CDR1 is SGHTA and CDR2 FQGNSA. This CDR3 spans 15 amino acids. CDR3 amino acids: CASSLGGLVDNEQFF. CDR3 DNA: TGTGCCAGCAGCTTAGGAGGACTGGTTGACAATGAGCAGTTCTTC.

This clone was found once. The rearrangement joins TRBV30 to TRBJ1-1, with D unresolved. CDR1 and CDR2 from the germline V gene are GTSNPN and SVGIG (reference sequence). This CDR3 spans 12 amino acids. CDR3 protein: CVAGNRNTEAFF. The CDR3 region has the DNA TGTGTCGCGGGGAATAGGAACACTGAAGCTTTCTTT. The full variable domain, its missing parts supplied by reference TRBV30 and TRBJ1-1, is SQTIHQWPATLVQPVGSPLSLECTVEGTSNPNLYWYRQAAGRGLQLLFYSVGIGQISSEVPQNLSASRPQDRQFILSSKKLLLSDSGFYLCVAGNRNTEAFFGQGTRLTVV.